This entry lists 30 T cell receptor beta chains sequenced from one sample in a study of OX40 agonist ivuxolimab in advanced cancers. Clones were sequenced by immunoSEQ multiplex PCR, and TCRdb holds only the in-frame ones, with some missing. The sample carries under 50,000 clones, more than 60% recorded once. The sequencing here drew on CD4+ or CD8+ T cells sorted from blood, taken in a trial of the OX40 agonist ivuxolimab. These receptors originate from an adult with an advanced solid tumor such as melanoma, head and neck, liver or kidney cancer.

In the case of this clone: A read error may produce the germline difference seen at one junction end. The V gene is TRBV10-3, the J gene TRBJ1-2; unclear D gene. The CDR3 runs 15 residues. Germline-derived CDR1 and CDR2 are ENHRY and SYGVKD. The CDR3 nucleotides read TGTGCCATCACTGAGGGTTTAACTTCTAACTATGGCTACACCTTC. This encodes CAITEGLTSNYGYTF.

This clone appeared a single time. This sequence joins TRBV18 and TRBJ1-1; 10 bases map to TRBD1. V lost 5 bases, J lost 1 base, and 4 bases stayed unmatched. The CDR3 consists of 15 residues. CDR1 and CDR2 from the germline V gene are KGHSH and LQKENI. The CDR3 coding sequence is TGTGCCAGCTCATTCGGACAGGGGGGGAACACTGAAGCTTTCTTT. Its translation is CASSFGQGGNTEAFF. Full variable domain (remainder filled in from reference TRBV18 and TRBJ1-1): NAGVMQNPRHLVRRRGQEARLRCSPMKGHSHVYWYRQLPEEGLKFMVYLQKENIIDESGMPKERFSAEFPKEGPSILRIQQVVRGDSAAYFCASSFGQGGNTEAFFGQGTRLTVV.

This clone was detected once. The chain uses TRBV5-1 and TRBJ1-1; 7 nucleotides line up with TRBD1. With 0 bases clipped from V and 6 bases from J, the junction kept 8 bases outside the gene matches. The germline gives CDR1 SGHRS, CDR2 YFSETQ. The CDR3 is 15 amino acids. The DNA for the CDR3 is TGCGCCAGCAGCTTGGCCGCAGGGGGAAGCTCTGAAGCTTTCTTT. Translating it yields CASSLAAGGSSEAFF.

The chain combines TRBV7-2 with TRBJ2-7; maybe TRBD2 (5 bases). CDR3 length: 15 amino acids. The V end lost 1 base, the J end lost 2 bases, and 12 bases lay between the germline ends. The V gene's germline CDR1 is SGHTA and CDR2 FQGNSA. For the CDR3, the DNA is TGTGCCAGCAGCTTAGTTCGCGAGGGTCCCTACGAGCAGTACTTC. This gives the protein CASSLVREGPYEQYF.

This clone was picked up a small number of times. DNA of the CDR3: TGCAGCGCCAACCGAGGGGCGGGAGGAAAGGATGAGCAGTTCTTC. Amino acids: CSANRGAGGKDEQFF. The gene calls are TRBV29-1 and TRBJ2-1; the match to TRBD2 covers 8 bases. V lost 7 bases to trimming and J lost 8 bases; unmatched junction nucleotides: 16. This CDR3 is 15 amino acids long. Germline CDR1 SQVTM, CDR2 ANQGSEA.

This chain connects TRBV30 to TRBJ2-5, with D tentatively TRBD2 (5 bases). The CDR3 runs to 13 residues. The V gene lost 2 bases and the J gene lost 5 bases, with 12 bases spanning the gap. Germline V gives CDR1 GTSNPN, CDR2 SVGIG (reference sequence). The CDR3 DNA reads as TGTGCCTGGAGTAGAGGGAAAGGCGAGACCCAGTACTTC. Translating gives CAWSRGKGETQYF.

The V and J genes are TRBV21-1 and TRBJ2-2. TRBV21-1 is given as a pseudogene. This CDR3 has 13 residues. The CDR3, as DNA: TGTGCCAGCAGCAAAGTTAAGGGCGGGGAGCTGTTTTTT. It translates to CASSKVKGGELFF.

The V gene is TRBV25-1, the J gene TRBJ2-7; 8 bases fit TRBD2. The CDR3 consists of 16 residues. After removal of 3 bases from V and 3 bases from J, the junction contained 10 bases not matched to a gene. The germline gives CDR1 MGHDK, CDR2 SYGVNS. Here the CDR3 reads CASSDPLFRGGYEQYF. The CDR3 DNA reads as TGTGCCAGCAGTGATCCACTTTTTCGGGGGGGCTACGAGCAGTACTTC.

Worth noting for this clone: The sample has other DNA sequences that encode this CDR3 too. J is TRBJ2-3 and V is TRBV7-2; D is undetermined. Germline lookup yields CDR1 SGHTA and CDR2 FQGNSA. CDR3 length: 19 residues. The V gene lost 0 bases and the J gene lost 4 bases, with 23 bases spanning the gap. In DNA form, the CDR3 reads TGTGCCAGCAGCTTAGCGGTCCCCCTTGACACCCCTTGGGCAGATACGCAGTATTTT. Translation: CASSLAVPLDTPWADTQYF.

This sequence joins TRBV28 and TRBJ2-5; 9 bases map to TRBD2. The CDR3 spans 15 residues. V shed 3 bases, J shed 4 bases, and the junction held 6 bases outside the gene matches. Germline-derived CDR1 and CDR2 are MDHEN and SYDVKM. CDR3 amino acids: CASSFSGSGGETQYF. For the CDR3, the DNA is TGTGCCAGCAGTTTTAGCGGGAGCGGTGGAGAGACCCAGTACTTC.

The V and J genes are TRBV28 and TRBJ2-7; D is possibly TRBD1 (5 bases). The CDR3 sequence is 15 residues long. The germline V gene has CDR1 MDHEN and CDR2 SYDVKM. Trimming took off 5 bases at V and 5 bases at J, with 19 bases between the two ends. The CDR3 region has the DNA TGTGCCAGCAGTCCCTACGGGCAGGGAAACCACGAGCAGTACTTC. Protein sequence: CASSPYGQGNHEQYF.

The V and J genes are TRBV5-5 and TRBJ2-2; the match to TRBD2 covers 8 bases. Germline CDR1 and CDR2: SGHKS and YYEKEE (reference sequence). The CDR3 consists of 14 residues. V lost 5 bases to trimming and J lost 0 bases; unmatched junction nucleotides: 0. Here the CDR3 reads CASRLAANTGELFF. The CDR3, as DNA: TGTGCCAGCAGACTAGCGGCGAACACCGGGGAGCTGTTTTTT. The whole variable domain, filled in from reference TRBV5-5 and TRBJ2-2, reads DAGVTQSPTHLIKTRGQQVTLRCSPISGHKSVSWYQQVLGQGPQFIFQYYEKEERGRGNFPDRFSARQFPNYSSELNVNALLLGDSALYLCASRLAANTGELFFGEGSRLTVL.

This clone showed up just a few times. The chain has TRBV5-6 and TRBJ2-5; TRBD2 aligns across 10 bases. CDR3 length equals 13 residues. Trimming at V came to 4 bases and at J to 5 bases, leaving 2 bases not matched to a gene. The V gene's germline CDR1 is SGHDT and CDR2 YYEEEE. CDR3 amino acids: CASSAGLAETQYF. The CDR3 nucleotides are TGTGCCAGCAGCGCGGGACTAGCGGAGACCCAGTACTTC.

This chain connects TRBV30 to TRBJ1-1; 7 bases match TRBD1. This CDR3 is built from 12 residues. Trimming removed 8 bases from V and 9 bases from J; junction bases left unmatched: 12. Germline loops: CDR1 GTSNPN, CDR2 SVGIG (reference sequence). Written as DNA, the CDR3 is TGTGCCGGCAAAGGGACAGTCGAAAAAGCTTTCTTT. Protein sequence: CAGKGTVEKAFF.

This clone was detected a few times. The rearrangement links TRBV25-1 to TRBJ2-7; possibly TRBD1 for D (6 bases). The CDR3 length is 13 residues. The germline V gene encodes CDR1 MGHDK and CDR2 SYGVNS. The V end lost 5 bases, the J end lost 6 bases, and 14 bases lay between the germline ends. The CDR3 sequence is CASSKQGGFEQYF. The DNA for the CDR3 is TGTGCCAGCAGTAAACAGGGTGGTTTCGAGCAGTACTTC.

In this sample, this clone turned up a few times. The chain uses TRBV6-1 and TRBJ1-2; 9 bases agree with TRBD1. The CDR3 extends over 13 amino acids. V shed 8 bases, J shed 8 bases, and the junction held 9 bases outside the gene matches. From germline, CDR1 is MNHNS and CDR2 SASEGT. The CDR3 loop reads CASSPGTGSGYTF. In DNA form, the CDR3 reads TGTGCCAGCTCCCCCGGGACAGGGTCCGGCTACACCTTC.

The gene calls are TRBV9 and TRBJ2-7; unclear D gene. V lost 4 bases to trimming and J lost 2 bases, with 13 bases between them. There are 14 residues in the CDR3. Germline assignment: CDR1 SGDLS and CDR2 YYNGEE. CDR3 protein: CASSPRTQTYEQYF. CDR3 nucleotide sequence: TGTGCCAGCAGCCCGAGGACCCAGACCTACGAGCAGTACTTC.

This chain links TRBV11-2 with TRBJ2-1; the D gene is possibly TRBD2 (6 bases). This CDR3 contains 17 residues. Germline CDR1 reads SGHAT; CDR2 reads FQNNGV. The germline V and J ends were trimmed by 5 bases and 6 bases, with 23 bases remaining between them. The CDR3 nucleotides read TGTGCCAGCAGCCCGAGCGCGGGACCAATATCCCTCAATGAGCAGTTCTTC. It yields the protein CASSPSAGPISLNEQFF.

This chain connects TRBV19 to TRBJ1-5; TRBD1 might be the D (6 bases). CDR3 size: 15 residues. V lost 3 bases and J 0 bases, leaving 9 bases between the germline ends. Germline CDR1 and CDR2: LNHDA and SQIVND (reference sequence). The CDR3 loop reads CASSISTGSNQPQHF. CDR3 coding DNA: TGTGCCAGTAGTATTTCGACAGGTAGCAATCAGCCCCAGCATTTT.

This clone appeared once. The rearrangement uses TRBV27 and TRBJ2-3, with D unclear. CDR3 length: 14 residues. Per the germline V gene, CDR1 is MNHEY and CDR2 is SMNVEV (reference sequence). The ends were cut back, 2 bases at V and 0 bases at J, with 6 bases in the middle. CDR3: CASSLGDSTDTQYF. The DNA for the CDR3 is TGTGCCAGCAGTTTAGGAGATAGCACAGATACGCAGTATTTT.

The rearrangement uses TRBV6-6 and TRBJ1-1; 7 positions match TRBD1. This CDR3 contains 14 residues. Looked up from germline, CDR1 is MNHNY and CDR2 is SVGAGI (reference sequence). V lost 8 bases, J lost 3 bases, and 9 bases stayed unmatched. In nucleotides, the CDR3 is TGTGCCAGCGGCGCACAGGGGCCGGACACTGAAGCTTTCTTT. It yields the protein CASGAQGPDTEAFF.

In nucleotides, the CDR3 is TGTGCCAGCAGCCCCCCGACCGACAGGGGGAGCTTATATGGCTACACCTTC. Translating it yields CASSPPTDRGSLYGYTF. This chain connects TRBV5-4 to TRBJ1-2, with 9 positions matching TRBD1. J was trimmed by 5 bases and V by 4 bases; bases with no gene match: 15. The CDR3 has 17 residues. From germline, CDR1 is SGHNT and CDR2 YYREEE (reference sequence). The full variable domain, completed using reference TRBV5-4 and TRBJ1-2, is ETGVTQSPTHLIKTRGQQVTLRCSSQSGHNTVSWYQQALGQGPQFIFQYYREEENGRGNFPPRFSGLQFPNYSSELNVNALELDDSALYLCASSPPTDRGSLYGYTFGSGTRLTVV.

This CDR3 reads CAIKERENSNEQFF. CDR3 bases: TGTGCCATCAAGGAGCGGGAGAATAGTAATGAGCAGTTCTTC. The chain combines TRBV6-1 with TRBJ2-1, with 8 bases that match TRBD2. This CDR3 is built from 14 residues. Germline V gene lookup returns CDR1 MNHNS and CDR2 SASEGT. V dropped 10 bases and J dropped 7; count of bases not matched to a gene: 12.

This rearrangement joins TRBV19 to TRBJ1-1; TRBD1 agrees at 7 bases. Germline CDR1 LNHDA, CDR2 SQIVND (reference sequence). The junction had 4 bases not matched to a gene; V was cut back by 8 bases and J by 1 base. The CDR3 loop spans 13 amino acids. The CDR3 bases are TGTGCCAGTTGGGGACAGAAGAACACTGAAGCTTTCTTT. Encoded protein: CASWGQKNTEAFF.

J is TRBJ2-3 and V is TRBV6-5; the D call may be TRBD1 or TRBD2 (6 bases each). The V end was cut by 8 bases, the J end by 5 bases, with 17 bases between. Germline loops: CDR1 MNHEY, CDR2 SVGAGI. The CDR3 has 14 residues. The CDR3 spells CASGRGESGDTQYF. DNA for the CDR3: TGTGCCAGCGGTAGGGGGGAGTCGGGAGATACGCAGTATTTT.

The V call is TRBV2, the J call TRBJ2-7, with 9 bases matching TRBD1. This CDR3 is 14 amino acids long. Germline assignment: CDR1 SNHLY and CDR2 FYNNEI. The V and J ends lost 5 bases and 4 bases, in that order; junction bases with no gene match: 6. CDR3 nucleotides: TGTGCCAGCAGTTTTGACAGGGGGGGTTACGAGCAGTACTTC. This translates into CASSFDRGGYEQYF.

The CDR3 DNA reads TGTGCCTGGACCCCGACAGTTTACTATGGCTACACCTTC. Residues: CAWTPTVYYGYTF. The chain links TRBV30 to TRBJ1-2; perhaps TRBD1 as D (5 bases). The CDR3 spans 13 residues. The V and J ends lost 4 bases and 3 bases respectively, with 12 bases between them. CDR1 is GTSNPN and CDR2 is SVGIG in the germline V gene (reference sequence). Drawing the rest from reference TRBV30 and TRBJ1-2, the complete variable domain is SQTIHQWPATLVQPVGSPLSLECTVEGTSNPNLYWYRQAAGRGLQLLFYSVGIGQISSEVPQNLSASRPQDRQFILSSKKLLLSDSGFYLCAWTPTVYYGYTFGSGTRLTVV.

V usage is TRBV7-2 and J usage is TRBJ1-2; 9 nucleotides align to TRBD1. CDR1 is SGHTA and CDR2 is FQGNSA in the germline V gene. The CDR3 is 15 residues long. The junction had 5 bases not matched to a gene; V was cut back by 2 bases and J by 4 bases. The DNA of the CDR3 is TGTGCCAGCAGCTTATGGGGGACAGGGACCTATGGCTACACCTTC. It encodes CASSLWGTGTYGYTF.

The CDR3 DNA reads as TGTGCCAGCAGACGATCGACCGCGTCGAATACGCAGTATTTT. Translating it yields CASRRSTASNTQYF. The rearrangement links TRBV6-5 to TRBJ2-3; D is undetermined. This CDR3 region has 14 residues. V lost 6 bases, J lost 7 bases, and 17 bases lay in between. Germline V lookup: CDR1 MNHEY, CDR2 SVGAGI.

The chain is built from TRBV9 and TRBJ2-1; 9 bases agree with TRBD2. This CDR3 region has 15 residues. Germline-derived CDR1 and CDR2 are SGDLS and YYNGEE. With 0 bases clipped from V and 5 bases from J, the junction kept 3 bases outside the gene matches. The CDR3 coding sequence is TGTGCCAGCAGCGTAGGACTAGCGGTCAACAATGAGCAGTTCTTC. Protein sequence: CASSVGLAVNNEQFF. Filled out from reference TRBV9 and TRBJ2-1, the complete variable domain reads DSGVTQTPKHLITATGQRVTLRCSPRSGDLSVYWYQQSLDQGLQFLIQYYNGEERAKGNILERFSAQQFPDLHSELNLSSLELGDSALYFCASSVGLAVNNEQFFGPGTRLTVL.